This T cell receptor beta chain was sequenced during a study of blood T cell repertoires in COVID-19. J lost 3 bases, V lost 4 bases, and 6 bases had no gene match. CDR3 length: 16 amino acids. Per the germline V gene, CDR1 is SGHNT and CDR2 is YYREEE (reference sequence). The method was immunoSEQ multiplex PCR; TCRdb's version includes in-frame clones alone and lacks a portion of them. The sample records roughly 260,000 clones, 87% being singletons. This clone was picked up a small number of times. This chain joins TRBV5-4 and TRBJ2-6; 8 bases match TRBD2. This TCR was recovered from a woman in her 30s with acute COVID-19. The sequencing sample was made of PBMCs or T cells enriched from blood (not recorded which). The CDR3 region has the DNA TGTGCCAGCAGCACCGGGGGGGCGGTTGGGGCCAACGTCCTGACTTTC. Translation gives CASSTGGAVGANVLTF.